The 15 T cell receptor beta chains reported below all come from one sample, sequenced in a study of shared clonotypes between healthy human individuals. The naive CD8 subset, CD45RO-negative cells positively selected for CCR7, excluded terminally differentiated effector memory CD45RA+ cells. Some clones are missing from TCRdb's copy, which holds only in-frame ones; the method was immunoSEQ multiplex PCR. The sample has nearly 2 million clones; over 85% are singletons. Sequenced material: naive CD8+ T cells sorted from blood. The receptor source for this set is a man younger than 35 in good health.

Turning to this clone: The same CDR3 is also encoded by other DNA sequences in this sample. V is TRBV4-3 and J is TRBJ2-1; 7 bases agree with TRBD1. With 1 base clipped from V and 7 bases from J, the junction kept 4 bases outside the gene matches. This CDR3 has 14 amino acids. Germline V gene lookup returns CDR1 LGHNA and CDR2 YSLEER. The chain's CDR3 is CASSQGTGGNEQFF. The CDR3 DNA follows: TGCGCCAGCAGCCAAGGGACAGGCGGAAATGAGCAGTTCTTC.

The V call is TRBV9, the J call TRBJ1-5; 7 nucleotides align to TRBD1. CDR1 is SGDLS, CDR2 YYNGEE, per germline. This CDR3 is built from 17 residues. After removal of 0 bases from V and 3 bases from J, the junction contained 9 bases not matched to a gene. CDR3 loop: CASSVEGAAPINQPQHF. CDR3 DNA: TGTGCCAGCAGCGTAGAGGGGGCAGCGCCTATCAATCAGCCCCAGCATTTT.

CDR3 protein: CASSLVWTGGLGDTEAFF. The DNA of the CDR3 is TGCGCCAGCAGCTTGGTCTGGACAGGGGGCCTTGGGGACACTGAAGCTTTCTTT. This sequence joins TRBV5-1 and TRBJ1-1; 11 bases map to TRBD1. This CDR3 is 18 amino acids long. Germline loops: CDR1 SGHRS, CDR2 YFSETQ. Trimming took 0 bases from V and 3 from J; bases not matched to a gene: 10.

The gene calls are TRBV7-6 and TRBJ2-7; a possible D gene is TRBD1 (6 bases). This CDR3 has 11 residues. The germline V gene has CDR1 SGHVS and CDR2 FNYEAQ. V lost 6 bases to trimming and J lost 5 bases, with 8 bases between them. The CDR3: CASRGGHEQYF. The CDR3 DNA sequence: TGTGCCAGCAGAGGGGGACACGAGCAGTACTTC.

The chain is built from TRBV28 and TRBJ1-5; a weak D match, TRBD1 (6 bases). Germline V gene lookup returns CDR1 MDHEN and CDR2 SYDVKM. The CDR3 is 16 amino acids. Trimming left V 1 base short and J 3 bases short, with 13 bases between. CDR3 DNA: TGTGCCAGCAGTTTATTCTATCGGGACATCAATCAGCCCCAGCATTTT. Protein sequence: CASSLFYRDINQPQHF.

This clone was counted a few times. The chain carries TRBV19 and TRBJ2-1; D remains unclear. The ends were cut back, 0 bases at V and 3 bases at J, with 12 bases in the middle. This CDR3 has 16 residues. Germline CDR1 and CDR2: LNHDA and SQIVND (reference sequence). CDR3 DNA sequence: TGTGCCAGTAGTATAGATGCGGAATCCTTCTACAATGAGCAGTTCTTC. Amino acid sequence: CASSIDAESFYNEQFF.

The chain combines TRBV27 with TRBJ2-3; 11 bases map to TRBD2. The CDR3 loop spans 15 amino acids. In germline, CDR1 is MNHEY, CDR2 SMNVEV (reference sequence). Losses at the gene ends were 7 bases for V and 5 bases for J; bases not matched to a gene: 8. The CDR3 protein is CASTLAGGPRDTQYF. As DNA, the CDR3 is TGTGCCAGCACCTTAGCGGGAGGGCCGAGAGATACGCAGTATTTT.

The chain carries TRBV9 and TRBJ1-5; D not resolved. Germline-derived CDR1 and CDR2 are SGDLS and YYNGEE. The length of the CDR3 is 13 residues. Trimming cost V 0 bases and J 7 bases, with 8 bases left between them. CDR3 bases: TGTGCCAGCAGCGTAGAGATGGAACAGCCCCAGCATTTT. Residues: CASSVEMEQPQHF.

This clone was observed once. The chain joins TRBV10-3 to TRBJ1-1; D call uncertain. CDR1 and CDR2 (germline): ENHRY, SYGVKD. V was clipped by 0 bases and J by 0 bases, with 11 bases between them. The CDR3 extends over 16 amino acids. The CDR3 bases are TGTGCCATCAGTGAGTCAGAGGGATGGGTGAACACTGAAGCTTTCTTT. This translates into CAISESEGWVNTEAFF.

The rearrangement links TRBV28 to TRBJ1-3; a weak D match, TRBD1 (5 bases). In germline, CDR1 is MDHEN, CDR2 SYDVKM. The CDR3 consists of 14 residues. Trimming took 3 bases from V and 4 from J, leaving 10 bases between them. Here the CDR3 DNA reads TGTGCCAGCAGTTTCGGGGGTGGCGGAAACACCATATATTTT. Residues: CASSFGGGGNTIYF.

The DNA of the CDR3 is TGTGCCAGCAGCCTCGGGACCCTAAGCTCCTACAATGAGCAGTTCTTC. Protein sequence: CASSLGTLSSYNEQFF. This chain connects TRBV9 to TRBJ2-1; D is tentatively TRBD1 or TRBD2 (5 bases each). The CDR3 has 16 amino acids. Germline-derived CDR1 and CDR2 are SGDLS and YYNGEE. V lost 4 bases to trimming and J lost 0 bases, with 14 bases between them.

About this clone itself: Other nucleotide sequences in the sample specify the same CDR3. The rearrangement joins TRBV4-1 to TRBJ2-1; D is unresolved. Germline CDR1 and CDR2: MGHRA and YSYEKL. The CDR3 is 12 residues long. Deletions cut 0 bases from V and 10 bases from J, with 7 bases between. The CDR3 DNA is TGCGCCAGCAGCCAAGATTTTGGGGAGCAGTTCTTC. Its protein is CASSQDFGEQFF.

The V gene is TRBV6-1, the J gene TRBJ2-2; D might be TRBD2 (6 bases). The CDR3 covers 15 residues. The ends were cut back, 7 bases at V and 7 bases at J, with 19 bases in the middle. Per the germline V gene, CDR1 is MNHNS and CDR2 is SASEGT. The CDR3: CASTLWASEDGELFF. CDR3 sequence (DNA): TGTGCCAGCACCCTATGGGCTAGCGAAGACGGGGAGCTGTTTTTT.

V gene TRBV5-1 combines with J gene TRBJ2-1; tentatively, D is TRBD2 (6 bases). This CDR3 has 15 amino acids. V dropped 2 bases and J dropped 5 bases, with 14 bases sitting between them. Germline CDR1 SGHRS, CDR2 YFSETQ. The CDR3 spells CASSFFPGEHNEQFF. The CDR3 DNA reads TGCGCCAGCAGCTTCTTTCCGGGAGAACACAATGAGCAGTTCTTC. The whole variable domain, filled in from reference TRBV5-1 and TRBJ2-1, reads KAGVTQTPRYLIKTRGQQVTLSCSPISGHRSVSWYQQTPGQGLQFLFEYFSETQRNKGNFPGRFSGRQFSNSRSEMNVSTLELGDSALYLCASSFFPGEHNEQFFGPGTRLTVL.

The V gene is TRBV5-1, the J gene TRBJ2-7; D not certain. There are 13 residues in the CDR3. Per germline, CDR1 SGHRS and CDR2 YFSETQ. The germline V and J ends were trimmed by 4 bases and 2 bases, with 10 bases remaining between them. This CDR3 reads CASSPGQTYEQYF. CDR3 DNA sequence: TGCGCCAGCAGCCCCGGGCAGACCTACGAGCAGTACTTC.